These 30 T cell receptor beta chains originate from one sample sequenced in a study of response to subunit inactivated influenza vaccine (dated by TCRdb to 2017 to 2018). The library was made by RT-PCR. Sequencing took place on an Illumina HiSeq 2500. TCRdb applied fastp at Q25 and MiXCR to the public reads, then kept only in-frame beta chains. All rows with the same CDR3 protein become a single entry with the most common DNA and genes. The sample table shows about 520,000 distinct CDR3 sequences, and about 25% are seen once. The biggest ten clones account for around 1.8% of the sample. This sample comprised CD4+ T cells sorted from PBMCs, obtained around 5 days after vaccination. Every receptor here comes from a man aged 50 to 59 who received an inactivated influenza vaccine. Donor details come from another sample of the same person, matched by shared clones.

This chain connects TRBV20-1 to TRBJ2-7; 10 bases line up with TRBD1. The CDR3 covers 19 residues. CDR1 and CDR2 (germline): DFQATT, SNEGSKA (reference sequence). The CDR3 DNA reads TGCTGCGCTAGAGATACCCGGCCCGCCAGCCGGGACAGGGGAAACGAGCAGTACTTC. Translated, it gives CCARDTRPASRDRGNEQYF.

CDR3 in amino acids: CASSLSATGAYEQYF. The CDR3 DNA sequence: TGCGCCAGCAGCTTGTCGGCAACAGGTGCCTACGAGCAGTACTTC. The chain links TRBV5-1 to TRBJ2-7, with D possibly being TRBD1 (5 bases). V gave up 1 base and J gave up 2 bases, with 13 bases separating them. Germline CDR1 is SGHRS and CDR2 is YFSETQ. This CDR3 is built from 15 residues.

The chain has TRBV5-1 and TRBJ2-7; D possibly corresponds to TRBD2 (6 bases). The germline CDR1 and CDR2 sequences are SGHRS and YFSETQ. The CDR3 extends over 12 amino acids. The V end lost 3 bases, the J end lost 6 bases, and 10 bases lay between the germline ends. The CDR3 coding sequence is TGCGCCAGCAGCTCAACTAGCTCCGAGCAGTACTTC. This gives the protein CASSSTSSEQYF. The variable domain in full, with the rest retrieved from reference TRBV5-1 and TRBJ2-7, is KAGVTQTPRYLIKTRGQQVTLSCSPISGHRSVSWYQQTPGQGLQFLFEYFSETQRNKGNFPGRFSGRQFSNSRSEMNVSTLELGDSALYLCASSSTSSEQYFGPGTRLTVT.

This clonotype occurred a few times. The rearrangement links TRBV11-2 to TRBJ2-2, with 13 bases that match TRBD2. V dropped 1 base and J dropped 2; count of bases not matched to a gene: 4. Germline V CDR1 and CDR2: SGHAT, FQNNGV. The CDR3 runs to 18 residues. CDR3 bases: TGTGCCAGCAGCTTAGTTGGGACTAGCGGGATAAACACCGGGGAGCTGTTTTTT. It specifies CASSLVGTSGINTGELFF.

CDR3 sequence reads: CASATGQGVTGANVLTF. The CDR3 DNA follows: TGTGCCAGCGCCACGGGACAGGGGGTTACTGGGGCCAACGTCCTGACTTTC. The chain uses TRBV6-2 or TRBV6-3 and TRBJ2-6; TRBD1 agrees at 11 bases. CDR3 length: 17 amino acids. The V and J ends lost 8 bases and 2 bases, in that order; junction bases with no gene match: 8. CDR1 and CDR2 (germline): MNHEY, SVGEGT.

J is TRBJ1-6 and V is TRBV3-1; 8 positions match TRBD1. CDR3 length: 14 amino acids. From germline, CDR1 is LGHDT and CDR2 YNNKEL (reference sequence). Trimming cost V 3 bases and J 10 bases; bases outside gene matches: 5. CDR3 residues: CASSHGQGRSPLHF. In nucleotides, the CDR3 is TGTGCCAGCAGCCACGGACAGGGCAGGTCACCCCTCCACTTT. The full variable domain, in which reference TRBV3-1 and TRBJ1-6 provide the parts outside the CDR3, is DTAVSQTPKYLVTQMGNDKSIKCEQNLGHDTMYWYKQDSKKFLKIMFSYNNKELIINETVPNRFSPKSPDKAHLNLHINSLELGDSAVYFCASSHGQGRSPLHFGNGTRLTVT.

The chain couples TRBV9 to TRBJ2-3; D possibly corresponds to TRBD2 (5 bases). V lost 7 bases, J lost 3 bases, and 18 bases lay in between. CDR3 length: 15 amino acids. The germline CDR1 and CDR2 sequences are SGDLS and YYNGEE. The CDR3 coding sequence is TGTGCCAGCTCTCCCGAGGCGGGCCGGACAGATACGCAGTATTTT. Its protein is CASSPEAGRTDTQYF.

The chain uses TRBV5-1 and TRBJ1-2, with D tentatively TRBD1 (6 bases). Between the trimmed V and J ends, which lost 3 bases and 4 bases, there was a span of 16 bases. The CDR3 is 15 residues long. The germline gives CDR1 SGHRS, CDR2 YFSETQ. The CDR3 DNA reads as TGCGCCAGCAGCTCGGACCTACAGGGCCTCTATGGCTACACCTTC. It codes for CASSSDLQGLYGYTF.

This sequence joins TRBV7-9 and TRBJ2-7; tentative D call: TRBD2 (5 bases). Deletions cut 7 bases from V and 6 bases from J, with 13 bases between. Per germline, CDR1 SEHNR and CDR2 FQNEAQ (reference sequence). The CDR3 has 12 residues. The CDR3 DNA follows: TGTGCCAGCACCCAGGACTGGGGCGAGCAGTACTTC. Translated: CASTQDWGEQYF.

The chain uses TRBV10-3 and TRBJ2-5; perhaps TRBD2 as D (5 bases). V was cut by 4 bases and J by 3 bases, with 9 bases left in between. This CDR3 spans 13 amino acids. Germline V gene lookup returns CDR1 ENHRY and CDR2 SYGVKD. CDR3 nucleotides: TGTGCCATCAGTGGGTCGGGGAAAGAGACCCAGTACTTC. Translated, it gives CAISGSGKETQYF.

The chain combines TRBV15 with TRBJ2-1; 7 positions match TRBD1. J gave up 10 bases and V 2 bases, and 5 bases lay outside the gene matches. CDR1 is LNHNV and CDR2 is YYDKDF in the germline V gene (reference sequence). This CDR3 is 13 amino acids long. DNA for the CDR3: TGTGCCACCAGCAGATCCAGACAGGGAGAGCAGTTCTTC. Its protein is CATSRSRQGEQFF. Based on the CDR3 plus reference TRBV15 and TRBJ2-1, the full variable domain is DAMVIQNPRYQVTQFGKPVTLSCSQTLNHNVMYWYQQKSSQAPKLLFHYYDKDFNNEADTPDNFQSRRPNTSFCFLDIRSPGLGDTAMYLCATSRSRQGEQFFGPGTRLTVL.

The V and J genes are TRBV12-3 or TRBV12-4 and TRBJ2-7; D perhaps matches TRBD1 (6 bases). The V end was cut by 6 bases, the J end by 4 bases, with 16 bases between. The CDR3 consists of 14 residues. This CDR3 reads CASRQGRVGYEQYF. The CDR3 DNA follows: TGTGCCAGCAGACAGGGACGAGTGGGGTACGAGCAGTACTTC.

The chain couples TRBV20-1 to TRBJ1-4, with TRBD1 as a possible D gene (5 bases). Germline CDR1 and CDR2: DFQATT and SNEGSKA (reference sequence). The V end lost 5 bases, the J end lost 8 bases, and 15 bases lay between the germline ends. The length of the CDR3 is 13 residues. Here the CDR3 DNA reads TGCAGTGCTCCCGGGACCCCCAAGGAAAAACTGTTTTTT. Translation: CSAPGTPKEKLFF.

The chain links TRBV28 to TRBJ1-2; 12 positions agree with TRBD1. From germline, CDR1 is MDHEN and CDR2 SYDVKM. V lost 4 bases and J lost 5; bases outside the gene matches: 8. The CDR3 runs 16 residues. The CDR3 coding sequence is TGTGCCAGCAGTTCCTACCCGGGACAGGGGGCATATGGCTACACCTTC. This sequence encodes CASSSYPGQGAYGYTF.

A few counts support this clonotype. The CDR3 reads CSARDFSQVQEYF. The CDR3 nucleotides read TGCAGTGCTAGAGATTTTTCCCAGGTCCAAGAGTACTTC. This chain links TRBV20-1 with TRBJ2-7; D gene unclear. The ends were cut back, 0 bases at V and 11 bases at J, with 17 bases in the middle. Germline V gene lookup returns CDR1 DFQATT and CDR2 SNEGSKA (reference sequence). The CDR3 extends over 13 amino acids.

V usage is TRBV6-5 and J usage is TRBJ2-1, with 13 bases aligning to TRBD2. V gave up 0 bases and J gave up 7 bases; unmatched junction bases: 6. This CDR3 has 17 residues. Germline V CDR1 and CDR2: MNHEY, SVGAGI. CDR3 protein: CASSYSWRTSGRNEQFF. The DNA for the CDR3 is TGTGCCAGCAGTTACTCATGGAGGACTAGCGGGAGAAATGAGCAGTTCTTC.

The V and J genes are TRBV4-2 and TRBJ2-5; 15 nucleotides match TRBD2. CDR3 size: 22 residues. Germline-derived CDR1 and CDR2 are LGHNA and YNFKEQ. Unmatched junction bases numbered 18, after V lost 0 bases and J lost 4 bases. The CDR3 reads CASSQEIYGTSGGLLWRETQYF. CDR3 coding DNA: TGTGCCAGCAGCCAAGAGATCTACGGGACTAGCGGGGGGCTGCTTTGGCGAGAGACCCAGTACTTC.

This clonotype was observed once. The CDR3 reads CATSRDPGGINIQYF. In DNA, the CDR3 is TGTGCCACCAGCAGAGATCCGGGGGGGATCAACATTCAGTACTTC. The chain uses TRBV15 and TRBJ2-4; TRBD2 aligns across 8 bases. Trimming removed 0 bases from V and 7 bases from J; junction bases left unmatched: 5. The germline V gene has CDR1 LNHNV and CDR2 YYDKDF (reference sequence). The CDR3 contains 15 residues.

The CDR3 loop reads CSARDPSGNTDTQYF. CDR3 sequence (DNA): TGCAGTGCTAGAGACCCCAGCGGGAACACAGATACGCAGTATTTT. This chain connects TRBV20-1 to TRBJ2-3; the match to TRBD2 covers 7 bases. J was trimmed by 2 bases and V by 0 bases; bases with no gene match: 5. This CDR3 spans 15 amino acids. CDR1 and CDR2 (germline): DFQATT, SNEGSKA (reference sequence).

The sample holds a few counts of this clonotype. The chain employs TRBV5-1 and TRBJ1-1, with D perhaps TRBD1 (5 bases). CDR3 length: 15 residues. Germline V gives CDR1 SGHRS, CDR2 YFSETQ. Trimming removed 0 bases at V and 3 bases at J, with 12 bases between. Here the CDR3 DNA reads TGCGCCAGCAGCTTGGTATTGGGGCGCGACACTGAAGCTTTCTTT. Amino acids: CASSLVLGRDTEAFF.

This clonotype has more than one count but fewer than ten. The rearrangement links TRBV19 to TRBJ2-7, with TRBD1 matching 10 bases. The CDR3 is made up of 15 amino acids. V lost 5 bases and J lost 2; bases outside the gene matches: 6. Germline V lookup: CDR1 LNHDA, CDR2 SQIVND (reference sequence). For the CDR3, the DNA is TGTGCCAGTAGTGACCCGGGACAGGGGACCTACGAGCAGTACTTC. This gives the protein CASSDPGQGTYEQYF.

The chain uses TRBV14 and TRBJ2-1, with TRBD2 identical over 10 bases. J lost 3 bases, V lost 1 base, and 6 bases had no gene match. Germline V CDR1 and CDR2: SGHDN, FVKESK. The CDR3 covers 17 residues. The CDR3 DNA is TGTGCCAGCAGCCAAGTATCTAGCGGGAGCTTCTACAATGAGCAGTTCTTC. It encodes CASSQVSSGSFYNEQFF.

This chain uses TRBV5-6 with TRBJ2-7, with D possibly matching TRBD2 (5 bases). CDR1 is SGHDT, CDR2 YYEEEE, per germline. This CDR3 is 14 amino acids long. V was trimmed by 0 bases and J by 5 bases, leaving 12 bases between them. The CDR3: CASSLDPGSDEQYF. The CDR3 coding sequence is TGTGCCAGCAGCTTGGACCCGGGGTCGGACGAGCAGTACTTC.

The chain carries TRBV12-3 or TRBV12-4 and TRBJ2-3, with D possibly being TRBD1 or TRBD2 (5 bases each). V was pared by 6 bases and J by 5 bases, with 18 bases between. The CDR3 length is 15 residues. Here the CDR3 reads CASRSRDRIVDTQYF. In DNA form, the CDR3 reads TGTGCCAGCAGGTCCCGGGACCGGATAGTAGATACGCAGTATTTT.

The chain couples TRBV29-1 to TRBJ1-2; TRBD1 agrees at 7 bases. Per the germline V gene, CDR1 is SQVTM and CDR2 is ANQGSEA. The V gene end was trimmed by 2 bases and the J gene end by 6 bases; junction bases not matched to a gene: 9. The CDR3 runs 14 residues. The CDR3 loop is CSVETSGQENGYTF. CDR3 DNA sequence: TGCAGCGTTGAAACCTCAGGACAGGAAAATGGCTACACCTTC.

This chain connects TRBV29-1 to TRBJ2-3, with 9 bases aligning to TRBD2. Germline V gene lookup returns CDR1 SQVTM and CDR2 ANQGSEA. This CDR3 comprises 14 residues. The junction had 8 bases not matched to a gene; V was cut back by 8 bases and J by 2 bases. DNA for the CDR3: TGCAGCTCAAGCGGGGGGAGATACACAGATACGCAGTATTTT. Translation gives CSSSGGRYTDTQYF.

The V and J genes are TRBV24-1 and TRBJ2-1; TRBD1 aligns across 9 bases. The CDR3 covers 16 residues. The V gene end was trimmed by 2 bases and the J gene end by 4 bases; junction bases not matched to a gene: 5. CDR1 is KGHDR, CDR2 SFDVKD, per germline. The CDR3 loop reads CATSDSSGQGYNEQFF. For the CDR3, the DNA is TGTGCCACCAGTGATTCTTCGGGACAGGGATACAATGAGCAGTTCTTC.

The chain recombines TRBV30 with TRBJ2-7, with TRBD2 matching over 7 bases. The germline V gene has CDR1 GTSNPN and CDR2 SVGIG (reference sequence). This CDR3 has 13 residues. V lost 4 bases, J lost 6 bases, and 9 bases stayed unmatched. CDR3 bases: TGTGCCTGGACCCGACCTTGGGGGGGCGAGCAGTACTTC. Translating it yields CAWTRPWGGEQYF. The full variable domain, completed using reference TRBV30 and TRBJ2-7, is SQTIHQWPATLVQPVGSPLSLECTVEGTSNPNLYWYRQAAGRGLQLLFYSVGIGQISSEVPQNLSASRPQDRQFILSSKKLLLSDSGFYLCAWTRPWGGEQYFGPGTRLTVT.

This clonotype was detected a few times. The V gene is TRBV2, the J gene TRBJ2-7; 11 bases line up with TRBD1. The CDR3 extends over 13 amino acids. V trimming: 10 bases; J trimming: 5 bases; junction bases outside the gene matches: 7. Germline V CDR1 and CDR2: SNHLY, FYNNEI. In DNA, the CDR3 is TGTGCCACTGCCGGGACAGGGGGGGACGAGCAGTACTTC. Protein product: CATAGTGGDEQYF.

Only a few counts were recorded for this clonotype. This chain uses TRBV27 with TRBJ2-7, with 10 bases lining up with TRBD1. The CDR3 loop spans 15 amino acids. In germline, CDR1 is MNHEY, CDR2 SMNVEV (reference sequence). J lost 4 bases, V lost 5 bases, and 8 bases had no gene match. CDR3 region: CASSVGQGIQYEQYF. The CDR3 DNA reads as TGTGCCAGCAGTGTGGGACAGGGGATTCAATACGAGCAGTACTTC.